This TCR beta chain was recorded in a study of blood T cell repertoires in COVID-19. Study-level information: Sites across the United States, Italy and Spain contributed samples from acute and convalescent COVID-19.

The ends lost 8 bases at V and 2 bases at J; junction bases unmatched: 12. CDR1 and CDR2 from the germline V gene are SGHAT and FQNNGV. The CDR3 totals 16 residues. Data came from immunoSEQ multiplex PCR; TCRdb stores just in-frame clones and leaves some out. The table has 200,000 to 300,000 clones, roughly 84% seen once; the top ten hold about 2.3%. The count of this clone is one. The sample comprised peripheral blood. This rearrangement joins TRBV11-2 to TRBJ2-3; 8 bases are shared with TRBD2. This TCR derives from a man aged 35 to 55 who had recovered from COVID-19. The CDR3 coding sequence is TGTGCCAGCTCGGGACTTCAGCGGGGGATCACAGATACGCAGTATTTT. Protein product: CASSGLQRGITDTQYF. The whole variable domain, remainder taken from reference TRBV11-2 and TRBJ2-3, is EAGVAQSPRYKIIEKRQSVAFWCNPISGHATLYWYQQILGQGPKLLIQFQNNGVVDDSQLPKDRFSAERLKGVDSTLKIQPAKLEDSAVYLCASSGLQRGITDTQYFGPGTRLTVL.